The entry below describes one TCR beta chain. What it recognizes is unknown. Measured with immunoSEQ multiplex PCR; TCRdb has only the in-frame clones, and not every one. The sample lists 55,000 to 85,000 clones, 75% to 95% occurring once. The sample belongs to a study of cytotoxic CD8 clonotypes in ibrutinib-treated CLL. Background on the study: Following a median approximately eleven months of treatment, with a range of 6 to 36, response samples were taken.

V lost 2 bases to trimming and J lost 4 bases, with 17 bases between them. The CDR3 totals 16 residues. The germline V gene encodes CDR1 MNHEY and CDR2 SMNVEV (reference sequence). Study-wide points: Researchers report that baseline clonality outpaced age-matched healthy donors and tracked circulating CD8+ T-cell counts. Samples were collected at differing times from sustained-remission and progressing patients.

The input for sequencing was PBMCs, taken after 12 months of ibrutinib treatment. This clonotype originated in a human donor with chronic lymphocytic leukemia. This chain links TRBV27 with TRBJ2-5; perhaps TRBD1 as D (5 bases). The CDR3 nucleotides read TGTGCCAGCAGTTTACCCGGCAGGGTTCGATTAGAGACCCAGTACTTC. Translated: CASSLPGRVRLETQYF.